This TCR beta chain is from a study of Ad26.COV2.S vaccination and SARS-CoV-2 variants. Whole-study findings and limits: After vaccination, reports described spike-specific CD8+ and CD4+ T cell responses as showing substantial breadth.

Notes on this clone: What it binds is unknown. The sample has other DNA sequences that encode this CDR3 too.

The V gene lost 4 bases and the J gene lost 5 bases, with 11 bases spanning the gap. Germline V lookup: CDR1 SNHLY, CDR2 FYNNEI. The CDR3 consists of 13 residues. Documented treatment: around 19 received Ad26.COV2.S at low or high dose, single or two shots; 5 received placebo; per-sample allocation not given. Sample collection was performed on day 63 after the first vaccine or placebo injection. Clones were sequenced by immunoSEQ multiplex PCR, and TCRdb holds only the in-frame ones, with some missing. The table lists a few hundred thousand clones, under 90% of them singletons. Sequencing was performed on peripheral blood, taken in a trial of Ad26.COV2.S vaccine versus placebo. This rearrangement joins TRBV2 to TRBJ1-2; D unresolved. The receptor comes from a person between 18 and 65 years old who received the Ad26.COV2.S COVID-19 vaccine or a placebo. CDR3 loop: CASSGYGFYGYTF. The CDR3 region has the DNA TGTGCCAGCAGTGGCTACGGCTTTTATGGCTACACCTTC.